One sample yielded the 32 T cell receptor beta chains listed below, sequenced in a study of T cell responses to AZD1222 COVID-19 vaccine. Using immunoSEQ multiplex PCR, the repertoire was profiled, and TCRdb retains in-frame clones only, with some absent. The sample contains approximately 100,000 clones, about nine tenths of which appear only once. This material consisted of peripheral blood, taken on day 0 of AZD1222 vaccination. The origin of the receptors is an adult in good health.

The chain joins TRBV7-2 to TRBJ2-7, with D uncertain. The germline CDR1 and CDR2 sequences are SGHTA and FQGNSA. The length of the CDR3 is 12 residues. V was pared by 5 bases and J by 0 bases, with 5 bases between. CDR3 sequence: CASSLSSYEQYF. The CDR3 DNA reads TGTGCCAGCAGCCTTAGCTCCTACGAGCAGTACTTC.

This clone was found a few times. The rearrangement uses TRBV19 and TRBJ1-2, with a tentative D call TRBD1 (6 bases). The germline gives CDR1 LNHDA, CDR2 SQIVND (reference sequence). Trimming left V 7 bases short and J 2 bases short, with 17 bases between. The CDR3 consists of 15 residues. CDR3 residues: CASTQGWGRNYGYTF. The CDR3 region has the DNA TGTGCCAGTACCCAAGGCTGGGGGCGGAACTATGGCTACACCTTC.

The rearrangement uses TRBV11-2 and TRBJ1-1; 7 nucleotides agree with TRBD1. The CDR3 length is 15 residues. V lost 5 bases to trimming and J lost 3 bases; unmatched junction nucleotides: 9. Germline V lookup: CDR1 SGHAT, CDR2 FQNNGV. CDR3 in amino acids: CASSTLSGGHTEAFF. The CDR3 nucleotides read TGTGCCAGCAGCACCCTCTCAGGGGGGCACACTGAAGCTTTCTTT.

This sequence joins TRBV2 and TRBJ2-7; possible D gene TRBD1, 6 bases. V shed 6 bases and J shed 5 bases, with 20 bases lying between them. The CDR3 runs 15 residues. CDR1 is SNHLY and CDR2 is FYNNEI in the germline V gene. The CDR3 nucleotides read TGTGCCAGCAGGAAGGGGGTTCCACAGGGCCACGAGCAGTACTTC. Protein: CASRKGVPQGHEQYF.

This chain joins TRBV14 and TRBJ2-2, with 10 bases lining up with TRBD1. With 9 bases clipped from V and 1 base from J, the junction kept 8 bases outside the gene matches. The CDR3 is 16 amino acids. In germline, CDR1 is SGHDN, CDR2 FVKESK. The CDR3 sequence: CARTTGTGVNTGELFF. The CDR3 DNA follows: TGTGCCAGAACTACCGGGACAGGGGTGAACACCGGGGAGCTGTTTTTT.

The rearrangement links TRBV19 to TRBJ1-4; D is possibly TRBD1 (5 bases). Per germline, CDR1 LNHDA and CDR2 SQIVND (reference sequence). The ends were cut back, 3 bases at V and 5 bases at J, with 10 bases in the middle. CDR3 length: 14 amino acids. CDR3 residues: CASSIRAWNEKLFF. The DNA of the CDR3 is TGTGCCAGTAGTATCAGGGCTTGGAATGAAAAACTGTTTTTT.

The chain employs TRBV18 and TRBJ2-7, with TRBD1 matching 9 bases. With V trimmed by 2 bases and J by 5 bases, 1 base remained unmatched. The CDR3 length is 13 residues. CDR1 is KGHSH and CDR2 is LQKENI in the germline V gene. The CDR3 DNA follows: TGTGCCAGCTCACCAACAGGGGGCCACGAGCAGTACTTC. The encoded protein is CASSPTGGHEQYF.

The chain carries TRBV18 and TRBJ1-5, with 9 positions matching TRBD1. The V gene end was trimmed by 6 bases and the J gene end by 1 base; junction bases not matched to a gene: 7. CDR1 is KGHSH and CDR2 is LQKENI in the germline V gene. The CDR3 spans 16 residues. CDR3 DNA sequence: TGTGCCAGCTCCCGGACAGGGGAGGAAAGCAATCAGCCCCAGCATTTT. As protein: CASSRTGEESNQPQHF. The entire variable domain, with the rest obtained from reference TRBV18 and TRBJ1-5, is as follows: NAGVMQNPRHLVRRRGQEARLRCSPMKGHSHVYWYRQLPEEGLKFMVYLQKENIIDESGMPKERFSAEFPKEGPSILRIQQVVRGDSAAYFCASSRTGEESNQPQHFGDGTRLSIL.

The rearrangement joins TRBV5-4 to TRBJ2-2; D unresolved. Trimming removed 1 base at V and 6 bases at J, with 7 bases between. Germline lookup yields CDR1 SGHNT and CDR2 YYREEE (reference sequence). This CDR3 is built from 13 residues. The DNA of the CDR3 is TGTGCCAGCAGCTTGATGCTGGCCGGGGAGCTGTTTTTT. Its translation: CASSLMLAGELFF.

The chain joins TRBV28 to TRBJ2-1; tentative D call: TRBD2 (6 bases). The CDR3 consists of 13 residues. Trimming pared 3 bases from V and 6 bases from J, leaving 9 bases between. The V gene's germline CDR1 is MDHEN and CDR2 SYDVKM. The CDR3 DNA reads as TGTGCCAGCAGTTTTCAAGCGGGCAATGAGCAGTTCTTC. Translating it yields CASSFQAGNEQFF.

CDR3 in DNA: TGCGCCAGCAGCCAAGGGAGGGGGATGAACACTGAAGCTTTCTTT. It yields the protein CASSQGRGMNTEAFF. The chain links TRBV4-3 to TRBJ1-1, with D possibly matching TRBD1 (6 bases). From germline, CDR1 is LGHNA and CDR2 YSLEER. V was pared by 1 base and J by 0 bases, with 9 bases between. The CDR3 totals 15 residues.

The rearrangement links TRBV13 to TRBJ2-1; TRBD2 matches 16 bases. Germline CDR1 PRHDT, CDR2 FYEKMQ (reference sequence). This CDR3 region has 16 residues. J gave up 8 bases and V 6 bases, and 7 bases lay outside the gene matches. The CDR3 protein is CASSPPGLAGGHEQFF. DNA for the CDR3: TGTGCCAGCAGTCCACCGGGACTAGCGGGAGGGCATGAGCAGTTCTTC.

The rearrangement links TRBV9 to TRBJ2-7; D may be TRBD1 or TRBD2 (5 bases each). V gave up 3 bases and J gave up 6 bases, with 16 bases separating them. This CDR3 is built from 14 residues. The germline gives CDR1 SGDLS, CDR2 YYNGEE. The CDR3 sequence is CASSGDLPSAEQYF. CDR3 nucleotides: TGTGCCAGCAGCGGGGACCTACCCTCGGCCGAGCAGTACTTC. The whole variable domain, remainder taken from reference TRBV9 and TRBJ2-7, is DSGVTQTPKHLITATGQRVTLRCSPRSGDLSVYWYQQSLDQGLQFLIQYYNGEERAKGNILERFSAQQFPDLHSELNLSSLELGDSALYFCASSGDLPSAEQYFGPGTRLTVT.

This clone was detected a few times. This chain joins TRBV5-1 and TRBJ2-3, with 12 bases fitting TRBD2. The length of the CDR3 is 17 residues. V trimming: 3 bases; J trimming: 6 bases; junction bases outside the gene matches: 11. CDR1 SGHRS and CDR2 YFSETQ come from the germline V gene. The CDR3 DNA follows: TGCGCCAGCAGCTCGAGGACTAGCGGGAAAACAGGGGATACGCAGTATTTT. Translated, it gives CASSSRTSGKTGDTQYF.

The chain is built from TRBV4-1 and TRBJ2-7; D remains unclear. Germline-derived CDR1 and CDR2 are MGHRA and YSYEKL. This CDR3 has 14 residues. V was trimmed by 0 bases and J by 2 bases, leaving 8 bases between them. DNA of the CDR3: TGCGCCAGCAGCCAAGACAGAAGTCCCTACGAGCAGTACTTC. Its protein is CASSQDRSPYEQYF.

This sequence joins TRBV27 and TRBJ2-5; TRBD2 might be the D (6 bases). CDR3 length equals 16 residues. Germline V gives CDR1 MNHEY, CDR2 SMNVEV (reference sequence). Trimming pared 2 bases from V and 1 base from J, leaving 14 bases between. In nucleotides, the CDR3 is TGTGCCAGCAGTTTACAGGCGGGACCACCCCAAGAGACCCAGTACTTC. This encodes CASSLQAGPPQETQYF.

The V and J genes are TRBV18 and TRBJ1-1; D unclear. This CDR3 region has 13 residues. Looked up from germline, CDR1 is KGHSH and CDR2 is LQKENI. The ends were cut back, 6 bases at V and 0 bases at J, with 8 bases in the middle. The CDR3 is CASSGGMNTEAFF. The CDR3 DNA follows: TGTGCCAGCTCGGGTGGGATGAACACTGAAGCTTTCTTT.

This clone has only one observation. The rearrangement links TRBV19 to TRBJ2-3; 15 positions match TRBD2. From germline, CDR1 is LNHDA and CDR2 SQIVND (reference sequence). The V gene end was trimmed by 4 bases and the J gene end by 6 bases; junction bases not matched to a gene: 11. The CDR3 spans 18 residues. The CDR3 nucleotides read TGTGCCAGTAGTACACGGACTAGCGGGAGGGCCGAATCGGATACGCAGTATTTT. Amino acid sequence: CASSTRTSGRAESDTQYF.

The gene calls are TRBV19 and TRBJ1-6, with TRBD1 as a possible D gene (5 bases). The germline gives CDR1 LNHDA, CDR2 SQIVND (reference sequence). CDR3 length equals 15 residues. V was clipped by 4 bases and J by 7 bases, with 14 bases between them. The CDR3 sequence is CASSSPGRGNSPLHF. The CDR3 bases are TGTGCCAGTAGTAGCCCCGGGAGGGGAAATTCACCCCTCCACTTT.

The chain employs TRBV5-4 and TRBJ2-1; perhaps TRBD2 as D (6 bases). The ends were cut back, 2 bases at V and 6 bases at J, with 15 bases in the middle. The length of the CDR3 is 15 residues. Germline V gives CDR1 SGHNT, CDR2 YYREEE (reference sequence). CDR3 sequence reads: CASSFGGVGGNEQFF. CDR3 sequence (DNA): TGTGCCAGCAGCTTTGGAGGGGTCGGTGGCAATGAGCAGTTCTTC.

The chain carries TRBV2 and TRBJ2-7; 9 positions agree with TRBD1. This CDR3 has 15 residues. The germline V gene has CDR1 SNHLY and CDR2 FYNNEI. The V segment lost 6 bases and the J segment 7 bases; nucleotides outside the gene matches: 13. The CDR3 DNA reads as TGTGCCAGCAGCGAACCGGGACAGGGAGCGAGAGAGCAGTACTTC. Amino acids: CASSEPGQGAREQYF.

This clone has just one count. This sequence joins TRBV6-5 and TRBJ2-7; 14 bases align to TRBD2. V was clipped by 6 bases and J by 1 base; unmatched bases: 2. Germline values: CDR1 MNHEY, CDR2 SVGAGI. The CDR3 has 15 amino acids. CDR3 in amino acids: CASRGLAGESYEQYF. The CDR3 DNA follows: TGTGCCAGCAGGGGACTAGCGGGAGAATCCTACGAGCAGTACTTC.

The gene calls are TRBV3-1 (or the pseudogene TRBV3-2) and TRBJ1-1; possibly TRBD1 for D (5 bases). This CDR3 is 12 amino acids long. The V gene lost 4 bases and the J gene lost 3 bases, with 6 bases spanning the gap. In germline, CDR1 is LGHDT, CDR2 YNNKEL (reference sequence). The DNA of the CDR3 is TGTGCCAGCAGCCGGGGGGACACTGAAGCTTTCTTT. Its translation is CASSRGDTEAFF.

This chain links TRBV12-3 or TRBV12-4 with TRBJ2-2; D remains ambiguous. With 7 bases removed from V and 7 bases from J, the gap between germline ends came to 10 bases. The CDR3 covers 12 residues. The CDR3 is CASTPGVGELFF. CDR3 in DNA: TGTGCCAGCACCCCTGGGGTCGGGGAGCTGTTTTTT.

This chain links TRBV27 with TRBJ2-5; tentatively, D is TRBD1 or TRBD2 (5 bases each). V lost 3 bases and J 1 base, leaving 9 bases between the germline ends. The CDR3 is 14 amino acids. Germline V gene sequence: CDR1 MNHEY, CDR2 SMNVEV (reference sequence). CDR3 in amino acids: CASSFIGTQETQYF. CDR3 sequence (DNA): TGTGCCAGCAGTTTTATAGGGACCCAAGAGACCCAGTACTTC.

The rearrangement joins TRBV10-3 to TRBJ2-7; 11 bases align to TRBD2. With V trimmed by 5 bases and J by 2 bases, 2 bases remained unmatched. Per germline, CDR1 ENHRY and CDR2 SYGVKD. The CDR3 contains 14 residues. The CDR3 DNA follows: TGTGCCATCAGTACTAGCGGGAGTGCCTACGAGCAGTACTTC. Amino acids: CAISTSGSAYEQYF.

The rearrangement links TRBV29-1 to TRBJ2-7, with 8 bases fitting TRBD2. Germline assignment: CDR1 SQVTM and CDR2 ANQGSEA. Losses at the gene ends were 3 bases for V and 2 bases for J; bases not matched to a gene: 3. CDR3 length: 13 amino acids. The CDR3 DNA sequence: TGCAGCGTTGAGAGAGCGGGGGCCTACGAGCAGTACTTC. Its protein is CSVERAGAYEQYF.

The chain recombines TRBV7-2 with TRBJ2-1; TRBD2 matches 14 bases. The length of the CDR3 is 15 residues. The germline V gene has CDR1 SGHTA and CDR2 FQGNSA. V gave up 6 bases and J gave up 4 bases; unmatched junction bases: 2. CDR3 nucleotides: TGTGCCAGCAGTCGGACTAGCGGGGGGTACAATGAGCAGTTCTTC. Amino acid sequence: CASSRTSGGYNEQFF.

V usage is TRBV3-1 (or the pseudogene TRBV3-2) and J usage is TRBJ1-2; D perhaps matches TRBD1 (6 bases). Deletions cut 1 base from V and 0 bases from J, with 9 bases between. Germline V CDR1 and CDR2: LGHDT, YNNKEL (reference sequence). The CDR3 has 15 residues. CDR3 residues: CASSQVQGPNYGYTF. Written as DNA, the CDR3 is TGTGCCAGCAGCCAAGTACAGGGCCCTAACTATGGCTACACCTTC.

The chain recombines TRBV6-5 with TRBJ2-4; 11 nucleotides match TRBD1. Trimming at V came to 8 bases and at J to 4 bases, leaving 1 base not matched to a gene. CDR1 and CDR2 from the germline V gene are MNHEY and SVGAGI. The CDR3 spans 13 residues. CDR3 sequence reads: CASGQGAKNIQYF. The CDR3, as DNA: TGTGCCAGCGGACAGGGGGCAAAAAACATTCAGTACTTC.

The rearrangement links TRBV12-3 or TRBV12-4 to TRBJ2-1, with D tentatively TRBD2 (5 bases). V lost 3 bases and J 3 bases, leaving 6 bases between the germline ends. The CDR3 sequence is 13 residues long. The CDR3 spells CASSFGSYNEQFF. The CDR3, as DNA: TGTGCCAGCAGTTTTGGGAGCTACAATGAGCAGTTCTTC.

The chain carries TRBV5-4 and TRBJ1-1; D gene ambiguous. V was clipped by 0 bases and J by 1 base, with 10 bases between them. The CDR3 runs to 15 residues. Germline-derived CDR1 and CDR2 are SGHNT and YYREEE (reference sequence). Here the CDR3 reads CASSLAVKRNTEAFF. DNA of the CDR3: TGTGCCAGCAGCTTGGCCGTGAAACGGAACACTGAAGCTTTCTTT.